This T cell receptor (beta chain) was found in a study of blood T cell repertoires in COVID-19. Study background: T cells, B-cell-depleted T cells, or PBMCs supplied cDNA or gDNA.

How the authors handled the data: Researchers report that nucleated cell counts were estimated from reference gene primer amplification. Only in-frame clones appear in the TCRdb table, and some are missing; sequencing was by immunoSEQ multiplex PCR. The DNA was the basis for D and trimming; V, J and clone size are from that table. The table records 25,000 to 30,000 clones, 81% of them present only once. CDR1 and CDR2 (germline): SGHAT, FQNNGV. The V and J ends lost 6 bases and 6 bases, in that order; junction bases with no gene match: 0. This CDR3 region has 11 residues. The TCR comes from a man in his forties or fifties with active or convalescent COVID-19. This chain uses TRBV11-2 with TRBJ2-3, with 7 bases matching TRBD1. The source material was peripheral blood. The CDR3 sequence: CASRQGDTQYF. As DNA, the CDR3 is TGTGCCAGCAGACAGGGGGATACGCAGTATTTT.